This T cell receptor (beta chain) was retrieved from a study of cytomegalovirus exposure and HLA in healthy donors. Study-level findings and limits: Several of the most significant clusters appeared linked to common viral pathogens, based on a later analysis.

About this clone itself: The antigen remains undetermined.

This CDR3 has 14 residues. From germline, CDR1 is MNHEY and CDR2 SVGAGI. The V and J ends lost 2 bases and 3 bases, in that order; junction bases with no gene match: 4. There were likely unrecorded immune exposures, though donors were nominally healthy when sampled. PCR involved 60 Vbeta and 13 Jbeta primers. Data came from immunoSEQ multiplex PCR; TCRdb stores just in-frame clones and leaves some out. The table records some 120,000 clones, roughly 70% of them present only once. This TCR came from a young woman in good health and CMV-seronegative. The specimen was PBMCs. The V gene is TRBV6-5, the J gene TRBJ2-7, with 7 bases aligning to TRBD1. The CDR3 nucleotides are TGTGCCAGCAGTTACGGCAGGGACAGCTACGAGCAGTACTTC. It translates to CASSYGRDSYEQYF.